These 14 T cell receptor beta chains share one sample of origin, sequenced in a study of cytomegalovirus exposure and HLA in healthy donors. The PCR used 60 Vbeta and 13 Jbeta primers. Clones were read by immunoSEQ multiplex PCR, and TCRdb kept only the in-frame ones, dropping some. The data hold around 100,000 clones, with roughly 69% observed a single time. Source material: PBMCs. The receptors originated from a man over 45 in good health and CMV-seropositive.

The chain combines TRBV5-6 with TRBJ2-7; weak D call: TRBD1 (5 bases). Trimming took off 1 base at V and 2 bases at J, with 7 bases between the two ends. The CDR3 has 13 residues. Germline lookup yields CDR1 SGHDT and CDR2 YYEEEE. The CDR3 protein is CASSLTGTYEQYF. CDR3 DNA sequence: TGTGCCAGCAGCTTGACAGGAACCTACGAGCAGTACTTC.

The chain links TRBV7-3 to TRBJ2-3; D call uncertain. V lost 2 bases to trimming and J lost 6 bases, with 9 bases between them. CDR3 length: 13 amino acids. Per germline, CDR1 SGHTA and CDR2 FQGTGA. The CDR3: CASSLSVRDTQYF. CDR3 DNA sequence: TGTGCCAGCAGCTTATCGGTTCGTGATACGCAGTATTTT. Full variable domain (rest looked up from reference TRBV7-3 and TRBJ2-3): GAGVSQTPSNKVTEKGKYVELRCDPISGHTALYWYRQSLGQGPEFLIYFQGTGAADDSGLPNDRFFAVRPEGSVSTLKIQRTERGDSAVYLCASSLSVRDTQYFGPGTRLTVL.

With respect to this clone: The sample carries other DNA sequences with the same CDR3. The chain employs TRBV14 and TRBJ2-7; D unresolved. V lost 4 bases, J lost 3 bases, and 10 bases lay in between. CDR3 length: 13 amino acids. CDR1 is SGHDN, CDR2 FVKESK, per germline. This chain's CDR3 is CASSPDNSYEQYF. DNA of the CDR3: TGTGCCAGCAGCCCCGACAACAGCTACGAGCAGTACTTC.

In this sample, this clone turned up a few times. The chain carries TRBV25-1 and TRBJ2-1; 7 bases align to TRBD2. With V trimmed by 4 bases and J by 7 bases, 4 bases remained unmatched. Germline CDR1 MGHDK, CDR2 SYGVNS. The CDR3 runs 13 residues. The CDR3 DNA sequence: TGTGCCAGCAGTGGGACTAGTATTAATGAGCAGTTCTTC. Amino acid sequence: CASSGTSINEQFF. The complete variable domain, with remaining parts taken from reference TRBV25-1 and TRBJ2-1, reads EADIYQTPRYLVIGTGKKITLECSQTMGHDKMYWYQQDPGMELHLIHYSYGVNSTEKGDLSSESTVSRIRTEHFPLTLESARPSHTSQYLCASSGTSINEQFFGPGTRLTVL.

The chain recombines TRBV11-2 with TRBJ2-1, with TRBD2 as a possible D gene (6 bases). The CDR3 has 15 amino acids. In germline, CDR1 is SGHAT, CDR2 FQNNGV. Trimming stripped 5 bases from V and 3 bases from J, with 14 bases between. The DNA of the CDR3 is TGTGCCAGCAGCACGAGAAGGGAGGTCTACAATGAGCAGTTCTTC. The encoded protein is CASSTRREVYNEQFF. Full variable domain (remainder filled in from reference TRBV11-2 and TRBJ2-1): EAGVAQSPRYKIIEKRQSVAFWCNPISGHATLYWYQQILGQGPKLLIQFQNNGVVDDSQLPKDRFSAERLKGVDSTLKIQPAKLEDSAVYLCASSTRREVYNEQFFGPGTRLTVL.

J is TRBJ2-7 and V is TRBV11-2; no reliable D call. In germline, CDR1 is SGHAT, CDR2 FQNNGV. Trimming removed 1 base from V and 5 bases from J, with 12 bases in between. This CDR3 spans 14 amino acids. Here the CDR3 DNA reads TGTGCCAGCAGCTTAGGTGGCAGGCTCAACGAGCAGTACTTC. It specifies CASSLGGRLNEQYF.

The chain's CDR3 is CASTPDRENEQYF. CDR3 sequence (DNA): TGTGCCAGCACCCCGGACAGGGAAAACGAGCAGTACTTC. J is TRBJ2-7 and V is TRBV2; 8 bases match TRBD1. The germline V gene has CDR1 SNHLY and CDR2 FYNNEI. The CDR3 extends over 13 amino acids. Trimming took 7 bases from V and 5 from J; bases not matched to a gene: 7.

This chain connects TRBV11-2 to TRBJ1-1; tentative D call: TRBD1 (5 bases). The V end lost 2 bases, the J end lost 1 base, and 14 bases lay between the germline ends. The V gene's germline CDR1 is SGHAT and CDR2 FQNNGV. The CDR3 runs 16 residues. The CDR3 protein is CASSLRSGGGNTEAFF. For the CDR3, the DNA is TGTGCCAGCAGCTTACGATCCGGGGGAGGGAACACTGAAGCTTTCTTT.

The rearrangement uses TRBV5-1 and TRBJ2-3, with a weak D call TRBD2 (6 bases). V lost 3 bases, J lost 0 bases, and 14 bases lay in between. Germline V gene lookup returns CDR1 SGHRS and CDR2 YFSETQ. The CDR3 consists of 16 residues. CDR3 sequence reads: CASSSGLPPSTDTQYF. The CDR3 DNA sequence: TGCGCCAGCAGCTCGGGACTTCCTCCTAGCACAGATACGCAGTATTTT.

V gene TRBV19 combines with J gene TRBJ2-2, with no clear D. V was pared by 3 bases and J by 0 bases, with 5 bases between. Germline lookup yields CDR1 LNHDA and CDR2 SQIVND (reference sequence). The CDR3 consists of 14 residues. The CDR3 loop reads CASSMRANTGELFF. The CDR3 bases are TGTGCCAGTAGTATGAGAGCGAACACCGGGGAGCTGTTTTTT.

The chain recombines TRBV5-1 with TRBJ1-1, with D uncertain. Trimming took 1 base from V and 4 from J, leaving 14 bases between them. The CDR3 loop spans 15 amino acids. CDR1 is SGHRS and CDR2 is YFSETQ in the germline V gene. CDR3 region: CASSLSSPSGTEAFF. CDR3 nucleotides: TGCGCCAGCAGCTTGTCCAGTCCTTCGGGCACTGAAGCTTTCTTT.

The chain joins TRBV15 to TRBJ2-7, with a tentative D call TRBD2 (5 bases). Trimming took off 4 bases at V and 0 bases at J, with 13 bases between the two ends. The CDR3 sequence is 15 residues long. Looked up from germline, CDR1 is LNHNV and CDR2 is YYDKDF (reference sequence). This chain's CDR3 is CATSKKTGFSYEQYF. The CDR3, as DNA: TGTGCCACCAGCAAAAAGACGGGGTTCTCCTACGAGCAGTACTTC.

The gene calls are TRBV5-1 and TRBJ1-2; TRBD1 agrees at 7 bases. This CDR3 contains 14 residues. The germline V gene encodes CDR1 SGHRS and CDR2 YFSETQ. With 3 bases clipped from V and 8 bases from J, the junction kept 10 bases outside the gene matches. CDR3 residues: CASSSSRTTGGYTF. CDR3 in DNA: TGCGCCAGCAGCTCATCGCGGACGACAGGGGGCTACACCTTC.

In regard to this clone: The CDR3 carries no conserved terminal phenylalanine or tryptophan, so it likely arises from a read error. No DNA is shown, since the ends of the CDR3 on it are uncertain; the CDR3 is the one TCRdb lists. Here the CDR3 reads CASSSGLAGAIMP. The chain employs TRBV13 and TRBJ2-7; no check of the table's D call, TRBD2, against the DNA was made. The CDR3 comprises 13 residues, both ends counted. Looked up from germline, CDR1 is PRHDT and CDR2 is FYEKMQ (reference sequence).